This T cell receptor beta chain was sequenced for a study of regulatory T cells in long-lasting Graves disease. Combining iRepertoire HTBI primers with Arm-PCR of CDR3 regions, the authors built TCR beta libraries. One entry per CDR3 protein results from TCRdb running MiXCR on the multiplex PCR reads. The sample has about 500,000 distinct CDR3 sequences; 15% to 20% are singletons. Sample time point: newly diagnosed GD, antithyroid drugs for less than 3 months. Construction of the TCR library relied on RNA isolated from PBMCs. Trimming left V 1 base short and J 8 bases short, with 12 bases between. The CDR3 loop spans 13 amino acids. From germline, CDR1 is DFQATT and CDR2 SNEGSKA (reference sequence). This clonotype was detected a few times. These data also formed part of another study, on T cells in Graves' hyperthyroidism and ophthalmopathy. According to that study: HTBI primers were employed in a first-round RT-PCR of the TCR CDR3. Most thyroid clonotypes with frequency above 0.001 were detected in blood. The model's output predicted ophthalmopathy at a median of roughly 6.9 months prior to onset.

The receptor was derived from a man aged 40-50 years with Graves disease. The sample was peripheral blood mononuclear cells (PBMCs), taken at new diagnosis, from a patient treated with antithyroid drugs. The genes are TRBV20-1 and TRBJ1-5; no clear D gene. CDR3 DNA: TGCAGTGCTAGAGGGACTATTAGGGAGCCCCAGCATTTT. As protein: CSARGTIREPQHF.